The rows below give T cell receptor beta chains drawn from one sample of a study of T-cell memory formation after mild COVID-19. In TCRdb, the 5' RACE reads were re-called with MiXCR into one record per CDR3 protein. This sample has hundreds of thousands of distinct CDR3 sequences, with roughly 17% found just once. Sequenced input: PBMCs or a T cell subset sorted from them (not recorded which). The receptor set was obtained from an adult woman who had mild COVID-19 (a few samples of this study predate the infection). Cell type and time point are not known. Each CDR3 is given with its conserved first and last residue. The D gene is left open where the match is weak. For some rows the clone size is stated as once, few or many, or as a class when expanded; others skip it.

-,TRBV24-1,TRBJ2-2,16,TRBD1,CATSGGQGGNTGELFF,TGTGCCACCAGTGGAGGACAGGGTGGGAACACCGGGGAGCTGTTTTTT
-,TRBV7-9,TRBJ1-2,15,-,CASSRSGPSNYGYTF,TGTGCCAGCAGCCGGTCAGGGCCGAGTAACTATGGCTACACCTTC
-,TRBV2,TRBJ2-3,15,TRBD2,CASSEGLAGGGTQYF,TGTGCCAGCAGTGAAGGACTAGCGGGAGGTGGTACGCAGTATTTT
-,TRBV7-9,TRBJ1-2,15,-,CASSLADYANYGYTF,TGTGCCAGCAGCTTAGCAGATTACGCTAACTATGGCTACACCTTC
-,TRBV7-9,TRBJ2-1,16,TRBD2,CASSPQAGPSYNEQFF,TGTGCCAGCAGCCCTCAAGCGGGACCCTCCTACAATGAGCAGTTCTTC
few,TRBV7-9,TRBJ2-7,13,-,CASSPSWDIEQYF,TGTGCCAGCAGCCCCTCATGGGACATCGAGCAGTACTTC
-,TRBV25-1,TRBJ2-2,15,TRBD1,CASNPGGANTGELFF,TGTGCCAGCAACCCAGGGGGAGCCAACACCGGGGAGCTGTTTTTT
few,TRBV3-1,TRBJ1-2,14,-,CASSQKGGRHGYTF,TGTGCCAGCAGCCAAAAAGGGGGGCGGCATGGCTACACCTTC
few,TRBV3-1,TRBJ2-7,15,-,CASSPSGTNSYEQYF,TGTGCCAGCAGCCCCTCCGGGACAAACTCCTACGAGCAGTACTTC
-,TRBV27,TRBJ2-7,14,-,CASSTGTLPYEQYF,TGTGCCAGCAGTACCGGGACTCTGCCCTACGAGCAGTACTTC
-,TRBV12-3/TRBV12-4,TRBJ2-7,13,-,CASSPPGVTQQYF,TGTGCCAGCAGTCCTCCGGGAGTGACGCAACAGTACTTC
-,TRBV5-1,TRBJ1-2,15,TRBD1,CASSIRDRADYGYTF,TGCGCCAGCAGCATCCGGGACAGAGCGGACTATGGCTACACCTTC
-,TRBV7-2,TRBJ2-1,19,TRBD2,CASTRAGGGSGGRENEQFF,TGTGCCAGCACCCGGGCTGGCGGCGGGAGCGGGGGACGGGAGAATGAGCAGTTCTTC
-,TRBV15,TRBJ2-7,20,TRBD1,CATSSRADRDRGRSSYEQYF,TGTGCCACCAGCAGCCGGGCAGACCGGGACAGGGGGCGAAGCTCCTACGAGCAGTACTTC
few,TRBV4-2,TRBJ2-1,15,TRBD1,CASSPLGQEYNEQFF,TGTGCCAGCAGCCCGCTGGGACAGGAGTACAATGAGCAGTTCTTC
few,TRBV12-3/TRBV12-4,TRBJ2-1,15,TRBD2,CASSPGTSGTNEQFF,TGTGCCAGCAGTCCCGGGACTAGCGGGACCAATGAGCAGTTCTTC
few,TRBV28,TRBJ2-5,17,-,CASSPPTGVGSQETQYF,TGTGCCAGCAGTCCCCCTACCGGGGTCGGGAGCCAAGAGACCCAGTACTTC
few,TRBV4-3,TRBJ1-5,16,-,CASSQGVGDRNQPQHF,TGCGCCAGCAGCCAGGGTGTGGGGGATCGCAATCAGCCCCAGCATTTT
-,TRBV5-1,TRBJ2-7,17,TRBD1,CASSFYGRQGGSYEQYF,TGCGCCAGCAGCTTCTATGGCAGACAGGGTGGGTCCTACGAGCAGTACTTC
few,TRBV4-3,TRBJ2-5,15,-,CASSLIPSARETQYF,TGCGCCAGCAGCCTTATCCCCAGTGCACGAGAGACCCAGTACTTC
few,TRBV3-1,TRBJ1-3,14,-,CASSQGTARNTIYF,TGTGCCAGCAGCCAAGGGACAGCGCGAAACACCATATATTTT
few,TRBV3-1,TRBJ2-4,15,-,CASSRRQGSPNIQYF,TGTGCCAGCAGCCGTAGGCAGGGTTCCCCTAACATTCAGTACTTC
few,TRBV7-3,TRBJ2-1,15,TRBD2,CASSLQLAGNNEQFF,TGTGCCAGCAGCTTACAACTAGCGGGAAACAATGAGCAGTTCTTC
few,TRBV12-3/TRBV12-4,TRBJ2-5,15,-,CASSDGQRIKETQYF,TGTGCCAGCAGCGATGGACAGCGAATCAAAGAGACCCAGTACTTC
-,TRBV6-1,TRBJ1-2,15,TRBD1,CASSPTGENNYGYTF,TGTGCCAGCAGCCCTACAGGGGAGAATAACTATGGCTACACCTTC
-,TRBV6-6,TRBJ1-1,13,-,CASSTLNGAEAFF,TGTGCCAGCAGTACCCTGAACGGGGCTGAAGCTTTCTTT
-,TRBV2,TRBJ2-1,16,TRBD1,CASSPGQGALNNEQFF,TGTGCCAGCAGTCCGGGACAGGGGGCTTTGAACAATGAGCAGTTCTTC
-,TRBV5-1,TRBJ2-3,14,TRBD1,CASSAGQAIDTQYF,TGCGCCAGCAGCGCGGGACAGGCAATAGATACGCAGTATTTT
few,TRBV2,TRBJ2-2,15,-,CASTDAEAFTGELFF,TGTGCCAGCACTGACGCAGAGGCATTCACCGGGGAGCTGTTTTTT
-,TRBV7-2,TRBJ2-3,16,-,CASSSWAGGDADTQYF,TGTGCCAGCAGCTCGTGGGCCGGGGGAGACGCAGATACGCAGTATTTT
-,TRBV5-1,TRBJ2-3,15,TRBD2,CASRRREGATDTQYF,TGCGCCAGCAGGCGAAGGGAGGGAGCCACAGATACGCAGTATTTT
-,TRBV6-2/TRBV6-3,TRBJ2-1,13,-,CASNIDSSREQFF,TGTGCCAGCAATATCGACTCCAGCAGAGAGCAGTTCTTC
few,TRBV4-2,TRBJ1-2,15,-,CASSQKGGGSYGYTF,TGTGCCAGCAGCCAAAAGGGCGGAGGGAGCTATGGCTACACCTTC
few,TRBV12-3/TRBV12-4,TRBJ2-5,14,-,CASSLDLIGKTQYF,TGTGCCAGCAGTTTAGACTTAATCGGCAAGACCCAGTACTTC